The 14 T cell receptor beta chains below all came from one sample that was sequenced in a study of T-cell memory formation after mild COVID-19. TCRdb fed the 5' RACE reads into MiXCR, producing one record per CDR3 protein. The table has roughly 160,000 distinct CDR3 sequences, under 15% seen once. Material for sequencing was PBMCs or a T cell subset sorted from them (not recorded which). These receptors came from a man between 18 and 29 years old who had mild COVID-19 (a few samples of this study predate the infection). Cell type and time point are not known.

This clonotype has a handful of counts. This chain joins TRBV6-2 or TRBV6-3 and TRBJ2-7, with D perhaps TRBD1 (5 bases). V shed 2 bases and J shed 2 bases, with 7 bases lying between them. The CDR3 is 13 amino acids. CDR1 is MNHEY and CDR2 is SVGEGT in the germline V gene. CDR3 DNA sequence: TGTGCCAGCAGTTACGAACAGGCCTACGAGCAGTACGTC. Translated, it gives CASSYEQAYEQYV.

This clonotype was found once. The chain has TRBV6-1 and TRBJ2-5, with TRBD1 as a possible D gene (6 bases). Germline V gives CDR1 MNHNS, CDR2 SASEGT. The V gene lost 1 base and the J gene lost 3 bases, with 9 bases spanning the gap. This CDR3 has 14 amino acids. The CDR3 loop reads CASSEGAGEETQYF. For the CDR3, the DNA is TGTGCCAGCAGTGAAGGGGCAGGGGAAGAGACCCAGTACTTC.

The chain uses TRBV5-5 and TRBJ2-7; D call uncertain. CDR1 is SGHKS and CDR2 is YYEKEE in the germline V gene (reference sequence). The CDR3 covers 12 residues. V lost 2 bases, J lost 6 bases, and 9 bases lay in between. This CDR3 is CASSFVGREQYF. CDR3 in DNA: TGTGCCAGCAGCTTCGTGGGCCGCGAGCAGTACTTC.

The chain recombines TRBV7-9 with TRBJ1-1; TRBD1 matches 8 bases. This CDR3 contains 15 residues. Germline trimming cut 1 base from V and 6 bases from J; bases unmatched to any gene: 7. The germline gives CDR1 SEHNR, CDR2 FQNEAQ (reference sequence). CDR3: CASSLGAGGTSEAFF. CDR3 coding DNA: TGTGCCAGCAGCTTAGGGGCAGGGGGCACATCTGAAGCTTTCTTT.

In this sample, this clonotype turned up many times. V gene TRBV12-3 or TRBV12-4 combines with J gene TRBJ2-5; TRBD2 agrees at 8 bases. The CDR3 loop spans 14 amino acids. J lost 1 base, V lost 6 bases, and 4 bases had no gene match. The CDR3 DNA follows: TGTGCCAGCAGCTTAACTAGCGGCCAAGAGACCCAGTACTTC. Encoded protein: CASSLTSGQETQYF.

This clonotype was counted a few times. The chain carries TRBV11-2 and TRBJ1-2; TRBD1 might be the D (6 bases). Germline CDR1 SGHAT, CDR2 FQNNGV. V lost 1 base and J lost 4, with 16 bases in between. The CDR3 length is 16 residues. The CDR3 reads CASSLGPYDRSYGYTF. In DNA form, the CDR3 reads TGTGCCAGCAGCTTAGGTCCTTACGACAGGTCCTATGGCTACACCTTC.

This clonotype came up many times. The gene calls are TRBV20-1 and TRBJ2-3; 15 nucleotides align to TRBD2. The J segment lost 9 bases and the V segment lost 5 bases, leaving 9 bases of the junction unmatched. The CDR3 extends over 15 amino acids. In germline, CDR1 is DFQATT, CDR2 SNEGSKA (reference sequence). CDR3 region: CSAAQGLAGGGTQYF. The CDR3 coding sequence is TGCAGTGCTGCCCAGGGACTAGCGGGGGGAGGGACGCAGTATTTT.

V gene TRBV11-2 combines with J gene TRBJ2-7; unclear D gene. In germline, CDR1 is SGHAT, CDR2 FQNNGV. The length of the CDR3 is 15 residues. Trimming left V 3 bases short and J 2 bases short, with 14 bases between. CDR3 sequence (DNA): TGTGCCAGCAGCTTGAGGTCGCCAGGTCCCTACGAGCAGTACGTC. This sequence encodes CASSLRSPGPYEQYV.

V and J are TRBV20-1 and TRBJ1-5; 7 bases are shared with TRBD1. The V and J ends lost 5 bases and 6 bases, in that order; junction bases with no gene match: 10. Germline CDR1 DFQATT, CDR2 SNEGSKA (reference sequence). The CDR3 runs to 14 residues. The CDR3 loop reads CSAVAGQGGQPQHF. Here the CDR3 DNA reads TGCAGTGCTGTTGCCGGGCAGGGGGGTCAGCCCCAGCATTTT.

The gene calls are TRBV7-2 and TRBJ2-5; D possibly corresponds to TRBD2 (6 bases). V lost 5 bases to trimming and J lost 5 bases, with 15 bases between them. The CDR3 has 14 amino acids. Germline V gene sequence: CDR1 SGHTA, CDR2 FQGNSA. CDR3 amino acids: CASSPPGLGETQYF. In DNA, the CDR3 is TGTGCCAGCAGCCCCCCGGGACTCGGGGAGACCCAGTACTTC. The variable domain in full, with the rest retrieved from reference TRBV7-2 and TRBJ2-5, is GAGVSQSPSNKVTEKGKDVELRCDPISGHTALYWYRQSLGQGLEFLIYFQGNSAPDKSGLPSDRFSAERTGGSVSTLTIQRTQQEDSAVYLCASSPPGLGETQYFGPGTRLLVL.

This chain joins TRBV6-5 and TRBJ1-1, with TRBD1 matching 9 bases. This CDR3 has 12 residues. V lost 5 bases, J lost 11 bases, and 6 bases stayed unmatched. CDR1 and CDR2 (germline): MNHEY, SVGAGI. The CDR3, as DNA: TGTGCCAGCAGTAGATTTGGACAGGGGGCTTTCTTT. Amino acid sequence: CASSRFGQGAFF.

CDR3 coding DNA: TGTGCCAGCCGCGATGGGACAGGGTTCACAGATACGCAGTATTTT. Protein: CASRDGTGFTDTQYF. This chain connects TRBV7-2 to TRBJ2-3; 9 positions agree with TRBD1. CDR3 length: 15 residues. Per the germline V gene, CDR1 is SGHTA and CDR2 is FQGNSA. The V segment lost 8 bases and the J segment 2 bases; nucleotides outside the gene matches: 8.

The chain recombines TRBV20-1 with TRBJ2-7; 11 bases agree with TRBD1. J was trimmed by 6 bases and V by 8 bases; bases with no gene match: 3. CDR1 is DFQATT, CDR2 SNEGSKA, per germline (reference sequence). The CDR3 loop spans 11 amino acids. CDR3 amino acids: CSPGQGGEQYV. The CDR3 region has the DNA TGCAGTCCGGGACAGGGGGGCGAGCAGTACGTC.

In this sample, this clonotype turned up many times. The chain uses TRBV11-1 and TRBJ1-2; D remains unclear. This CDR3 has 12 residues. CDR1 is SGHAT, CDR2 FQDESV, per germline (reference sequence). Trimming stripped 4 bases from V and 5 bases from J, with 8 bases between. The CDR3 DNA sequence: TGTGCCAGCAGCTCCTACGAATATGGCTACACCTTC. Its translation is CASSSYEYGYTF.